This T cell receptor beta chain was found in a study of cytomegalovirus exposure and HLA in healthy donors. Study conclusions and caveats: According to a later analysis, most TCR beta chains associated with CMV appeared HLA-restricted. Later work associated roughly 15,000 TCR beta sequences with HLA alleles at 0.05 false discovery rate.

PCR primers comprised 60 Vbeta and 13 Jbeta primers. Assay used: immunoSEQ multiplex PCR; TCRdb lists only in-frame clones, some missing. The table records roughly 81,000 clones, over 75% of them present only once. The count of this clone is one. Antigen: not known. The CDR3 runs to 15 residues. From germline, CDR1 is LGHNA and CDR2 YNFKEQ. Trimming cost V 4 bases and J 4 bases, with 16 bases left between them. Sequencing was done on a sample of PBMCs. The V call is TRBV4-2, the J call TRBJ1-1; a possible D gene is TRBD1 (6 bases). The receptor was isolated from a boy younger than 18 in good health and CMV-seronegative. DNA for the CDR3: TGTGCCAGCAGCCTCCTCACAGGGCTTACCACTGAAGCTTTCTTT. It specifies CASSLLTGLTTEAFF.